The TCR beta chain under discussion was sequenced for a study of T cell repertoires in aging, cancer and after chemotherapy. Study-wide background: Patients with glioblastoma brain tumors were sampled before and after temozolomide-based therapy. Points from the study as a whole: Compared with age-matched healthy donors, untreated hematological or solid cancer patients showed higher blood TCR clonality.

This clonotype has a handful of counts. Its target is unknown. TRB rearrangements spanning V, D and J were amplified using mixed TRB-A/B primers. Using its own MiXCR run on the multiplex PCR reads, TCRdb lists one record per CDR3 protein. The sample lists about 8,000 distinct CDR3 sequences, about 53% seen once, with 3.5% in the top ten. The template was genomic DNA from peripheral blood, not RNA. Sequences were obtained from blood. The TCR was taken from a human donor with a solid tumor.

CDR3 residues: CASSRDRDSPLHF. The CDR3 nucleotides read TGTGCCAGCAGCCGGGACAGGGATTCACCCCTCCACTTT. This chain links TRBV6-4 with TRBJ1-6; 9 positions agree with TRBD1. Germline V gene lookup returns CDR1 MRHNA and CDR2 SNTAGT. Trimming at V came to 6 bases and at J to 8 bases, leaving 2 bases not matched to a gene. The CDR3 runs to 13 residues.